This T cell receptor beta chain was obtained from a study of T-cell reconstitution after alpha-beta-depleted transplantation in children. The CDR3 runs 15 residues. General study points: At the one-year point after transplant, T-cell counts and TCRbeta diversity were found to come mostly from T cells that had been newly produced.

Unique molecular identifiers were used to barcode this TCRbeta library. TCRdb redid the calling of the PCR reads with MiXCR, one entry per CDR3 protein. The sample consists of 200,000 to 250,000 distinct CDR3 sequences, 11% of them appearing once. Comments on this clonotype: Its antigen is unknown.

The clonotype comes from a child younger than two with acute myeloid leukemia, due to receive a stem cell transplant. This chain connects TRBV12-2 to TRBJ2-2. TRBV12-2 is annotated as a pseudogene. Source: PBMCs, taken before TCRalphabeta/CD19-depleted stem cell transplant. In DNA, the CDR3 is TGTGCAAGTCGCTTAGCTAGCGGGAACACCGGGGAGCTGTTTTTT. The encoded protein is CASRLASGNTGELFF.